A selection of T cell receptor beta chains follows, all from one sample in a study of response to subunit inactivated influenza vaccine. TCRdb analysed the RT-PCR reads with MiXCR anew, one entry per CDR3 protein. Altogether 500,000 to 600,000 distinct CDR3 sequences are present, about 8% being singletons, with the ten largest covering 10% to 15%. Here the sequenced sample was PBMCs from blood, taken less than 30 months after vaccination. These receptor sequences come from a man aged 50 to 69 who received an inactivated influenza vaccine. The CDR3 runs from the conserved cysteine through the conserved F or W. Fields, in order: V gene, D gene, J gene, clone size, CDR3 DNA, CDR3 protein. D genes are given only for firm matches. Size is stated for part of the rows, as once, few or many counts, or as a class when the clone is expanded.

TRBV5-6,-,TRBJ1-6,many,TGTGCCAGCAGCGACGGGGGGGTCGCCGATTATTCACCCCTCCACTTT,CASSDGGVADYSPLHF
TRBV27,-,TRBJ1-4,many,TGTGCCAGCAGTCGGACAGCCGCAACTAATGAAAAACTGTTTTTT,CASSRTAATNEKLFF
TRBV27,-,TRBJ2-4,-,TGTGCCAGCCCTCGGGGTGGTCTAGCCAAAAACATTCAGTACTTC,CASPRGGLAKNIQYF
TRBV6-5,-,TRBJ2-1,few,TGTGCCAGCAGTTACTCCTTCGGGAGCGGTTCACCCTACAATGAGCAGTTCTTC,CASSYSFGSGSPYNEQFF
TRBV19,-,TRBJ2-3,-,TGTGCCAGTAGTATCATGGGGGTTGCCGGAGATACGCAGTATTTT,CASSIMGVAGDTQYF
TRBV19,TRBD1,TRBJ1-5,many,TGTGCCAGTAGATCGGGACAGGGTTGGAATCAGCCCCAGCATTTT,CASRSGQGWNQPQHF
TRBV20-1,-,TRBJ2-3,few,TGCAGTGCTAGAGATCAAAGCGGTAGCACAGATACGCAGTATTTT,CSARDQSGSTDTQYF
TRBV7-2,TRBD1,TRBJ2-3,many,TGTGCCAGCAGCGAAAGTAGGGGGCAGGTTACGCAGTATTTT,CASSESRGQVTQYF
TRBV13,TRBD1,TRBJ1-4,few,TGTGCCAGCAGCTTGACTGGGGACAGGGTGGATTCAGAGGAAAAACTGTTTTTT,CASSLTGDRVDSEEKLFF
TRBV12-3/TRBV12-4,-,TRBJ1-2,many,TGTGCCAGCAGTTTGGGGGTTAACTATGGCTACACCTTC,CASSLGVNYGYTF
TRBV28,TRBD1,TRBJ2-7,few,TGTGCCAGCAGTCCCTTGGGCAGGGGGCAAAACGAGCAGTACTTC,CASSPLGRGQNEQYF
TRBV5-4,-,TRBJ1-2,-,TGTGCCAGCAGCTTGGAGTTTACCAACTATGGCTACACCTTC,CASSLEFTNYGYTF
TRBV10-2,-,TRBJ1-4,few,TGCGCCAGCAGCATACAGGGAACTAATGAAAAACTGTTTTTT,CASSIQGTNEKLFF
TRBV20-1,-,TRBJ2-1,many,TGCAGTGCTAGTTGGGGAGCAGGATGGAATGAGCAGTTCTTC,CSASWGAGWNEQFF
TRBV7-2,-,TRBJ1-1,few,TGTGCCAGCAGCTTAGGGGGGCTGGGCACTGAAGCTTTCTTT,CASSLGGLGTEAFF